These T cell receptor beta chains were read from a single sample in a study of blood T cell repertoires in COVID-19. Data came from immunoSEQ multiplex PCR; TCRdb stores just in-frame clones and leaves some out. The sample lists some 380,000 clones, 70% to 85% occurring once. Source material: peripheral blood. Receptors originate from a human donor with acute or convalescent COVID-19. The donor label of this sample is uncertain. CDR3s include the opening cysteine and the closing phenylalanine or tryptophan. A D gene is named only where the DNA matches it firmly. Size values are once, few and many counts, or a class for expanded clones, and some rows have none.

TRBD1	TRBV7-2	TRBJ1-1	.	TGTGCCAGCAGCGGCCGCAGGGGGCGCGAATGGTACACTGAAGCTTTCTTT	CASSGRRGREWYTEAFF
TRBD2	TRBV11-2	TRBJ2-3	once	TGTGCCAGCAGCCAACAGGGGACTAGCGGGCGCACAGATACGCAGTATTTT	CASSQQGTSGRTDTQYF
.	TRBV13	TRBJ1-3	.	TGTGCCAGCAGCTTAGAGAGAGACACCATATATTTT	CASSLERDTIYF
TRBD1	TRBV19	TRBJ2-7	.	TGTGCCAGTAGTATGACAAGACAGGGGGGCTACGAGCAGTACTTC	CASSMTRQGGYEQYF
.	TRBV6-6	TRBJ1-5	.	TGTGCCAGCAGTGTTCAGGAAGCTAATCAGCCCCAGCATTTT	CASSVQEANQPQHF
TRBD1	TRBV19	TRBJ2-2	.	TGTGCCAGTAGTATTTTGGGACAGGGAACCGGGGAGCTGTTTTTT	CASSILGQGTGELFF
TRBD1	TRBV4-2	TRBJ2-7	.	TGTGCCAGCAGCCAGGAACCGGGACAGGGGGCCCAGCAGTACTTC	CASSQEPGQGAQQYF
TRBD1	TRBV2	TRBJ1-2	.	TGTGCCAGCAAGGGGGACAGCCACTATGGCTACACCTTC	CASKGDSHYGYTF
TRBD2	TRBV28	TRBJ2-3	.	TGTGCCAGCAGCCGGGGGGGCTTGGATACGCAGTATTTT	CASSRGGLDTQYF
TRBD1	TRBV6-5	TRBJ1-2	.	TGTGCCAGCACTGGGACAGCTAACTATGGCTACACCTTC	CASTGTANYGYTF
TRBD2	TRBV4-1	TRBJ2-4	.	TGCGCCAGCAGCCAAGGACAGGCGGGGGGGATAGCCAAAAACATTCAGTACTTC	CASSQGQAGGIAKNIQYF
.	TRBV5-1	TRBJ1-3	once	TGCGCCAGCAGCCGCGGACGGACAGATGGTTCAAACACCATATATTTT	CASSRGRTDGSNTIYF
.	TRBV7-8	TRBJ1-2	.	TGTGCCAGCAGCTTAGGGTGGGGAGATGGCTACACCTTC	CASSLGWGDGYTF
TRBD2	TRBV6-4	TRBJ2-3	.	TGTGCCAGCAGATCCGGAGCGGGGGGCCTCCCGGCGCACACAGATACGCAGTATTTT	CASRSGAGGLPAHTDTQYF
.	TRBV6-5	TRBJ2-7	.	TGTGCCAGCAGTTCGAGACAGGAGCGACCCTACGAGCAGTACTTC	CASSSRQERPYEQYF
TRBD1	TRBV7-6	TRBJ1-1	few	TGTGCCAGCAGCTTAGATTCAGGGGGAAGGACTGAAGCTTTCTTT	CASSLDSGGRTEAFF
.	TRBV6-2/TRBV6-3	TRBJ2-7	.	TGTGCCAGCAGTTACGTCGGGGGATCCTACGAGCAGTACTTC	CASSYVGGSYEQYF
TRBD1	TRBV20-1	TRBJ1-4	.	TGCAGTGCTAGTGGGGACAGGTCTCAAAAACTGTTTTTT	CSASGDRSQKLFF
TRBD1	TRBV5-1	TRBJ2-7	.	TGCGCCAGCAGCTTGCCTACAGGGGGCAGAAACGAGCAGTACTTC	CASSLPTGGRNEQYF
.	TRBV21-1	TRBJ1-1	few	TGTGCCAGCAGCGTCCCTGAGACAAAGTTAAACACTGAAGCTTTCTTT	CASSVPETKLNTEAFF
TRBD1	TRBV6-5	TRBJ1-2	many	TGTGCCAGCACCTTCGGACAGGGTGGCTACACCTTC	CASTFGQGGYTF
.	TRBV5-1	TRBJ1-1	.	TGCGCCAGCTTCCACGACACGGCGGGTGAAGCTTTCTTT	CASFHDTAGEAFF
TRBD2	TRBV9	TRBJ2-5	.	TGTGCCAGCAGTCGGGGACTAGCGGGAGCAGAGACCCAGTACTTC	CASSRGLAGAETQYF
.	TRBV2	TRBJ2-5	.	TGTGCCAGCAGTGAATCGAACTGGGAGAGCCAAGAGACCCAGTACTTC	CASSESNWESQETQYF
TRBD1	TRBV25-1	TRBJ2-1	.	TGTGCCAGCAGTATAGGAAGACAGGGCTCCTACAATGAGCAGTTCTTC	CASSIGRQGSYNEQFF
TRBD2	TRBV28	TRBJ2-3	.	TGTGCCAGCAGTTTCAGGGCGGGGGGGCACGGTACGCAGTATTTT	CASSFRAGGHGTQYF
TRBD1	TRBV5-1	TRBJ1-1	.	TGCGCCAGCAGCCGGGGACAGTCTGAAGCTTTCTTT	CASSRGQSEAFF